The clone carrying this T cell receptor beta chain was picked up a small number of times. Sequencing used immunoSEQ multiplex PCR; TCRdb keeps in-frame clones, though not all of them. This sample has roughly 190,000 clones, with approximately 87% found just once. V was shortened by 3 bases and J by 4 bases, with 9 bases between the two germline ends. The CDR3 extends over 13 amino acids. This sample is part of a study of blood T cell repertoires in COVID-19. The chain employs TRBV12-3 or TRBV12-4 and TRBJ1-2; maybe TRBD1 (5 bases). Specimen: peripheral blood. The clonotype was recovered from a man between 18 and 29 years old with active or convalescent COVID-19. CDR3 protein: CASSLRQPYGYTF. CDR3 nucleotide sequence: TGTGCCAGCAGTTTGCGACAGCCCTATGGCTACACCTTC.